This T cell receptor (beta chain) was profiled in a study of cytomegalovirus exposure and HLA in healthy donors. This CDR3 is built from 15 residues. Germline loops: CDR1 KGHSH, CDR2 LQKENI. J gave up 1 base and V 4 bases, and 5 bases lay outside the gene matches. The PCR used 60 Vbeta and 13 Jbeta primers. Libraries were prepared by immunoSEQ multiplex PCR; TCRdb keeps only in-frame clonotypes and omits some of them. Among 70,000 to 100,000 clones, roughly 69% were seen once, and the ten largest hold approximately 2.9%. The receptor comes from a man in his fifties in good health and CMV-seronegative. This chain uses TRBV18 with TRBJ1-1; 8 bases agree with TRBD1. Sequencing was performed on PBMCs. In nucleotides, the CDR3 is TGTGCCAGCTCACTCCGGACAGGGAGGAACACTGAAGCTTTCTTT. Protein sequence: CASSLRTGRNTEAFF. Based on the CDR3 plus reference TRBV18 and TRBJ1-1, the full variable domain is NAGVMQNPRHLVRRRGQEARLRCSPMKGHSHVYWYRQLPEEGLKFMVYLQKENIIDESGMPKERFSAEFPKEGPSILRIQQVVRGDSAAYFCASSLRTGRNTEAFFGQGTRLTVV.